Each of the 18 T cell receptor beta chains below was sequenced from the same sample in a study of blood T cell repertoires in COVID-19. Only in-frame clones appear in the TCRdb table, and some are missing; sequencing was by immunoSEQ multiplex PCR. The sample contains tens of thousands of clones, around 87% of which appear only once. Sequencing was carried out using peripheral blood. These receptors all come from a human donor in a cohort sampled during active COVID-19. The donor label of this sample is uncertain.

The V gene is TRBV28, the J gene TRBJ1-2, with D tentatively TRBD1 (6 bases). CDR3 length equals 14 residues. Trimming left V 6 bases short and J 7 bases short, with 18 bases between. The germline gives CDR1 MDHEN, CDR2 SYDVKM. Written as DNA, the CDR3 is TGTGCCAGCAGGGGCGGCACGAGGGGGGGTGGCTACACCTTC. Translated, it gives CASRGGTRGGGYTF.

The V call is TRBV7-9, the J call TRBJ2-7; TRBD1 agrees at 8 bases. From germline, CDR1 is SEHNR and CDR2 FQNEAQ (reference sequence). V was pared by 5 bases and J by 6 bases, with 12 bases of the junction left unmatched. This CDR3 is built from 15 residues. CDR3 bases: TGTGCCAGCAGCGGATCCGGCAGGGGGCTTTCCGAGCAGTACTTC. This sequence encodes CASSGSGRGLSEQYF.

The genes are TRBV6-1 and TRBJ1-5; D unclear. This CDR3 is 15 amino acids long. Trimming stripped 2 bases from V and 4 bases from J, with 12 bases between. The germline V gene encodes CDR1 MNHNS and CDR2 SASEGT. Here the CDR3 reads CASSENIGRNQPQHF. DNA for the CDR3: TGTGCCAGCAGTGAAAATATAGGGAGAAATCAGCCCCAGCATTTT.

J is TRBJ2-5 and V is TRBV7-5; TRBD2 was called by the table and not checked on the DNA. TRBV7-5 is marked as a pseudogene. This CDR3 contains 15 residues. The CDR3 region has the DNA TGTGCCAGAAGCTTCCCTAGCGGGGGGGAAGAGACCCAGTACTTC. It is translated as CARSFPSGGEETQYF.

The chain has TRBV19 and TRBJ2-7; the D gene is possibly TRBD1 (6 bases). Trimming removed 5 bases at V and 7 bases at J, with 12 bases between. Germline loops: CDR1 LNHDA, CDR2 SQIVND (reference sequence). The CDR3 is made up of 12 amino acids. The DNA for the CDR3 is TGTGCCAGTAGTGATGCAGGGGTTGAGCAGTACTTC. As protein: CASSDAGVEQYF.

The chain uses TRBV10-3 and TRBJ1-4; 9 bases match TRBD1. Germline-derived CDR1 and CDR2 are ENHRY and SYGVKD. V shed 6 bases, J shed 8 bases, and the junction held 10 bases outside the gene matches. This CDR3 has 15 amino acids. The CDR3 is CAISELGQGREKLFF. The CDR3 DNA reads TGTGCCATCAGCGAGCTGGGACAGGGTAGGGAAAAACTGTTTTTT.

This clone was seen more than once but under ten times. The chain employs TRBV6-5 and TRBJ1-1; 7 bases map to TRBD1. The junction had 7 bases not matched to a gene; V was cut back by 8 bases and J by 7 bases. The CDR3 has 12 residues. The germline gives CDR1 MNHEY, CDR2 SVGAGI. The CDR3 region is CASHGTAGEAFF. The DNA of the CDR3 is TGTGCCAGCCACGGGACAGCCGGTGAAGCTTTCTTT.

The gene calls are TRBV7-2 and TRBJ1-6; TRBD1 aligns across 7 bases. With 5 bases clipped from V and 10 bases from J, the junction kept 8 bases outside the gene matches. The germline CDR1 and CDR2 sequences are SGHTA and FQGNSA. The CDR3 covers 14 residues. Here the CDR3 DNA reads TGTGCCAGCAGCACACGACAGGGTGGGTCACCCCTCCACTTT. It is translated as CASSTRQGGSPLHF.

This rearrangement joins TRBV7-9 to TRBJ2-2; maybe TRBD2 (6 bases). CDR3 length: 14 residues. Trimming left V 5 bases short and J 5 bases short, with 12 bases between. Germline loops: CDR1 SEHNR, CDR2 FQNEAQ (reference sequence). CDR3: CASSRAGQTGELFF. CDR3 coding DNA: TGTGCCAGCAGCCGGGCGGGGCAAACCGGGGAGCTGTTTTTT.

V is TRBV24-1 and J is TRBJ2-3, with D perhaps matching TRBD1 (6 bases). The CDR3 extends over 16 amino acids. CDR1 is KGHDR, CDR2 SFDVKD, per germline. The V end lost 3 bases, the J end lost 1 base, and 13 bases lay between the germline ends. This CDR3 reads CATSDAARQGTDTQYF. CDR3 sequence (DNA): TGTGCCACCAGTGATGCCGCCAGACAGGGCACAGATACGCAGTATTTT.

The chain has TRBV11-2 and TRBJ2-3, with TRBD1 as a possible D gene (5 bases). The CDR3 covers 15 residues. Germline loops: CDR1 SGHAT, CDR2 FQNNGV. The V end was cut by 3 bases, the J end by 5 bases, with 15 bases between. The CDR3 loop reads CASSFWGGEIDTQYF. CDR3 coding DNA: TGTGCCAGCAGCTTTTGGGGCGGAGAGATAGATACGCAGTATTTT.

This clone was observed a handful of times. The V gene is TRBV2, the J gene TRBJ1-5; D might be TRBD1 (5 bases). CDR1 is SNHLY, CDR2 FYNNEI, per germline. This CDR3 region has 14 residues. V lost 6 bases and J lost 1, with 10 bases in between. CDR3 region: CASSGRVSNQPQHF. The CDR3 DNA reads as TGTGCCAGCAGCGGCAGGGTGAGCAATCAGCCCCAGCATTTT.

V is TRBV4-2 and J is TRBJ1-5; 10 bases fit TRBD1. The CDR3 sequence is 16 residues long. The germline gives CDR1 LGHNA, CDR2 YNFKEQ. V was clipped by 1 base and J by 2 bases; unmatched bases: 2. CDR3 region: CASSQGDRGGNQPQHF. CDR3 sequence (DNA): TGTGCCAGCAGCCAAGGGGACAGGGGAGGCAATCAGCCCCAGCATTTT.

The CDR3 reads CAISDTVNSPLHF. The CDR3, as DNA: TGTGCCATCAGTGATACAGTTAATTCACCCCTCCACTTT. The V and J genes are TRBV10-3 and TRBJ1-6; D gene uncertain. Trimming stripped 3 bases from V and 6 bases from J, with 6 bases between. Germline V gene data show CDR1 as ENHRY and CDR2 as SYGVKD. The CDR3 sequence is 13 residues long.

This chain links TRBV7-9 with TRBJ2-7, with 7 bases lining up with TRBD1. The V and J ends lost 5 bases and 1 base, in that order; junction bases with no gene match: 5. Germline CDR1 and CDR2: SEHNR and FQNEAQ (reference sequence). The CDR3 runs 14 residues. The CDR3 loop reads CASSPTGRSYEQYF. CDR3 nucleotide sequence: TGTGCCAGCAGCCCGACAGGGAGATCCTACGAGCAGTACTTC.

V gene TRBV6-1 combines with J gene TRBJ1-6; 8 positions match TRBD1. The CDR3 has 16 residues. Germline V CDR1 and CDR2: MNHNS, SASEGT. The V segment lost 3 bases and the J segment 7 bases; nucleotides outside the gene matches: 8. For the CDR3, the DNA is TGTGCCAGCAGTGAGATGACAGGGGTAGGAAATTCACCCCTCCACTTT. Amino acid sequence: CASSEMTGVGNSPLHF.

This chain links TRBV29-1 with TRBJ1-1, with TRBD1 as a possible D gene (6 bases). CDR3 size: 13 residues. Deletions cut 2 bases from V and 2 bases from J, with 9 bases between. Germline V CDR1 and CDR2: SQVTM, ANQGSEA. The CDR3 reads CSVERTANTEAFF. The CDR3 DNA is TGCAGCGTTGAACGGACAGCTAACACTGAAGCTTTCTTT.

Written as DNA, the CDR3 is TGTGCCAGCAGCTCGCGCGGGGGGGCCTCCTACAATGAGCAGTTCTTC. Translation gives CASSSRGGASYNEQFF. The chain couples TRBV3-1 (or the pseudogene TRBV3-2) to TRBJ2-1; 9 bases line up with TRBD2. The CDR3 has 16 residues. Trimming cost V 5 bases and J 0 bases; bases outside gene matches: 5. Looked up from germline, CDR1 is LGHDT and CDR2 is YNNKEL (reference sequence).